These 8 T cell receptor beta chains were all obtained from the same sample, sequenced in a study of regulatory T cells in long-lasting Graves disease. Described time point: newly diagnosed GD, antithyroid drugs for less than 3 months. RNA from PBMCs was the source of the TCR library. In building TCR beta libraries, iRepertoire HTBI primers were used together with Arm-PCR of CDR3 regions. MiXCR, run by TCRdb on the multiplex PCR reads, gives a single entry per CDR3 protein. The repertoire includes 540,000 or so distinct CDR3 sequences, approximately 13% of them detected once, and 8.5% to 10% sits in the top ten. In addition, the sample was reused for a study of T cells in Graves' hyperthyroidism and ophthalmopathy.

This specimen consisted of peripheral blood mononuclear cells (PBMCs), obtained at new diagnosis, from a patient treated with antithyroid drugs. The receptors here all came from a man aged 25-45 years with Graves disease.

This clonotype was seen repeatedly, ten times or more. The chain has TRBV12-3 or TRBV12-4 and TRBJ2-3; D not resolved. V lost 8 bases and J 4 bases, leaving 13 bases between the germline ends. The CDR3 totals 13 residues. In DNA, the CDR3 is TGTGCCAGCCTCTCAGGTCGGTCAGATACGCAGTATTTT. Its translation: CASLSGRSDTQYF.

The chain has TRBV20-1 and TRBJ2-3, with 7 bases identical to TRBD1. The CDR3 runs to 14 residues. Germline assignment: CDR1 DFQATT and CDR2 SNEGSKA (reference sequence). J lost 0 bases, V lost 0 bases, and 0 bases had no gene match. In DNA form, the CDR3 reads TGCAGTGCTAGAGAGGACAGGAGCACAGATACGCAGTATTTT. Its protein is CSAREDRSTDTQYF.

In its sample, this clonotype was seen many times. The V call is TRBV18, the J call TRBJ2-1; possibly TRBD2 for D (7 bases). The CDR3 spans 17 residues. Trimming pared 3 bases from V and 3 bases from J, leaving 18 bases between. Germline V CDR1 and CDR2: KGHSH, LQKENI. CDR3 in DNA: TGTGCCAGCTCACCCCCCCCTAGGGGGACTATCTACAATGAGCAGTTCTTC. Its protein is CASSPPPRGTIYNEQFF.

This clonotype came up a few times. V and J are TRBV7-6 and TRBJ2-1; D is uncertain. This CDR3 contains 14 residues. Germline CDR1 is SGHVS and CDR2 is FNYEAQ. V dropped 3 bases and J dropped 0 bases, with 6 bases sitting between them. The CDR3 loop reads CASSFPSSYNEQFF. CDR3 bases: TGTGCCAGCAGCTTCCCCAGCTCCTACAATGAGCAGTTCTTC.

This chain links TRBV12-3 or TRBV12-4 with TRBJ2-2; D perhaps matches TRBD2 (6 bases). The CDR3 is 16 amino acids. V lost 1 base and J 1 base, leaving 10 bases between the germline ends. The CDR3 coding sequence is TGTGCCAGCAGTTTAGGGGCTAGCGAGAACACCGGGGAGCTGTTTTTT. Its protein product is CASSLGASENTGELFF.

This clonotype turned up a few times. V usage is TRBV6-1 and J usage is TRBJ2-1; D is unresolved. The germline V and J ends were trimmed by 7 bases and 7 bases, with 14 bases remaining between them. This CDR3 spans 13 amino acids. CDR1 is MNHNS, CDR2 SASEGT, per germline. In DNA, the CDR3 is TGTGCCAGCACAAACGCCCTCGCGAATGAGCAGTTCTTC. Its protein product is CASTNALANEQFF.

This clonotype was found a few times. CDR3 loop: CASTPYRDGNNEQFF. In DNA form, the CDR3 reads TGTGCCAGCACCCCCTATAGGGACGGAAACAATGAGCAGTTCTTC. The V gene is TRBV27, the J gene TRBJ2-1; the D call may be TRBD1 or TRBD2 (5 bases each). The length of the CDR3 is 15 residues. The germline V and J ends were trimmed by 7 bases and 5 bases, with 18 bases remaining between them. In germline, CDR1 is MNHEY, CDR2 SMNVEV (reference sequence).

This clonotype has ten or more counts. The J gene is TRBJ2-1, the V gene TRBV25-1; D gene unclear. Germline loops: CDR1 MGHDK, CDR2 SYGVNS. This CDR3 comprises 12 residues. V was shortened by 3 bases and J by 8 bases, with 8 bases between the two germline ends. Here the CDR3 DNA reads TGTGCCAGCAGTGATAGTGGCGATGAGCAGTTCTTC. Translation gives CASSDSGDEQFF.